Listed below are T cell receptor beta chains from one sample, sequenced in a study of blood T cells in healthy people across ages. TCRdb re-called the 5' RACE reads through MiXCR, storing one row per CDR3 protein. The profile covers hundreds of thousands of distinct CDR3 sequences, with about 54% appearing a single time and around 37% taken by the ten largest. Sequences were obtained from blood. The receptors come from a man in his 60s in good health. Both conserved end residues are part of each CDR3. Fields, in order: clone size, D gene, V gene, J gene, CDR3 protein, CDR3 DNA. The D gene is left open where the match is weak. Only some rows state a clone size, as once, few, many or a class for expanded clones.

few,-,TRBV21-1,TRBJ2-5,CASSKNRAAGEQETQYF,TGTGCCAGCAGCAAAAACCGGGCAGCGGGGGAACAAGAGACCCAGTACTTC
-,-,TRBV4-1,TRBJ1-6,CASSQAGVIGQGYSPLHF,TGCGCCAGCAGCCAAGCGGGAGTGATCGGGCAGGGGTATTCACCCCTCCACTTT
-,-,TRBV12-3/TRBV12-4,TRBJ1-2,CASRLMGDYGYTF,TGTGCCAGCAGACTGATGGGGGACTATGGCTACACCTTC
-,-,TRBV7-9,TRBJ2-6,CASSLWRGPGANVLTF,TGTGCCAGCAGTTTATGGCGCGGGCCCGGGGCCAACGTCCTGACTTTC
-,-,TRBV12-3/TRBV12-4,TRBJ2-5,CASSRGLALESETQYF,TGTGCCAGCAGTCGCGGTTTGGCTCTTGAGAGTGAGACCCAGTACTTC
-,TRBD2,TRBV7-2,TRBJ2-5,CASSLLAGDGRTQYF,TGTGCCAGCAGCTTACTTGCGGGGGACGGTAGGACCCAGTACTTC
-,TRBD2,TRBV5-1,TRBJ2-7,CASSSTSGGTPYEQYF,TGCGCCAGCAGCTCCACTAGCGGGGGGACCCCCTACGAGCAGTACTTC
-,TRBD1,TRBV28,TRBJ2-5,CASSFRTGGAETQYF,TGTGCCAGCAGTTTCAGGACAGGGGGCGCGGAGACCCAGTACTTC
-,TRBD2,TRBV7-9,TRBJ2-3,CANTPGLAADTQYF,TGTGCCAACACCCCGGGACTAGCTGCTGATACGCAGTATTTT
-,-,TRBV2,TRBJ2-2,CASSERENTGELFF,TGTGCCAGCAGTGAGCGGGAGAACACCGGGGAGCTGTTTTTT